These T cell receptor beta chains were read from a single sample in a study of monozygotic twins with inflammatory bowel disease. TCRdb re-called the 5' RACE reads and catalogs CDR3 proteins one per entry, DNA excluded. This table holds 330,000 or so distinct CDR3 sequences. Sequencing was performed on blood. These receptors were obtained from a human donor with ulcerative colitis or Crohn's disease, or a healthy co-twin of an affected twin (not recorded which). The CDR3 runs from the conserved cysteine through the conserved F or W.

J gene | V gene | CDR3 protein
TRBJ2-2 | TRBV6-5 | CASSSRPGPGELFF
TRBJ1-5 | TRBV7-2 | CASSPRTGTNQPQHF
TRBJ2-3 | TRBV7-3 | CASSRGGEYTDTQYF
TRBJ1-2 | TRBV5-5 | CASSLYRGGYTF
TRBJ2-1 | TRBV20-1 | CSAKEVDSSYNEQFF
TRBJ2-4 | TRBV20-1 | CSARQGHVVKNIQYF
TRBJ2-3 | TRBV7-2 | CASSFRLAGGTDTQYF
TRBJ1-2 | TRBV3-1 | CASSQSRGTNYGYTF
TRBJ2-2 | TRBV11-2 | CASSFGGRSGELFF
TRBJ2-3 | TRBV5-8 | CASTGTGRITDTQYF
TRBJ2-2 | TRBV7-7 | CASSLQGGDTGELFF
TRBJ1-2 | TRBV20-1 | CSADTGVGGYTF
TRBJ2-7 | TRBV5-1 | CASNYLAGSSYEQYF
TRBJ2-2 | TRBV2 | CAGTSTRSGELFF
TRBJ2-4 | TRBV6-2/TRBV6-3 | CASRGLTTKNIQYF
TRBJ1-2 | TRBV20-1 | CSAAPGGVGYTF
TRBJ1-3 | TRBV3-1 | CASSPRDNLGNTIYF
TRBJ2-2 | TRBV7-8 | CASSLYGTAYMGDTGELFF
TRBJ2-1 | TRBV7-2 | CASSPSSGGVDEQFF
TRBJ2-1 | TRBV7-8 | CASTQGTYNEQFF
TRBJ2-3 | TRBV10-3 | CAISVGQGAADTQYF
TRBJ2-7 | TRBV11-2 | CASSPETGGAETPGRQYF
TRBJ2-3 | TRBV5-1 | CASSASGVVTDTQYF
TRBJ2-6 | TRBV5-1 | CASSLNSDRPNSGANVLTF
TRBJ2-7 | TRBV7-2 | CASADPQGSYEQYF
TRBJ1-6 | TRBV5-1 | CASSLASGGWNSPLHF
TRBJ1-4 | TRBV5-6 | CASTLRRTGPPGANEKLFF
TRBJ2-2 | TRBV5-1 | CASSLILAENTGELFF
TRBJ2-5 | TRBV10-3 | CATASGAGGGETQYF
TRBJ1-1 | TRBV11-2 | CASSTTGTWTEAFF
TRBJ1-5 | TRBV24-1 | CATSDLTEQPHRQPQHF
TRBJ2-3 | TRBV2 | CASSEETSIEYF
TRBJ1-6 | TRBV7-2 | CATKGTGNNSPLHF
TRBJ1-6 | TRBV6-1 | CASSVGQGVVPLHF
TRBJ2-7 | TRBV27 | CASSLGSGGYEQYF
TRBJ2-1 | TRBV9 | CASSVALHRGNEQFF
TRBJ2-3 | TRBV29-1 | CSVEGRTETDTQYF